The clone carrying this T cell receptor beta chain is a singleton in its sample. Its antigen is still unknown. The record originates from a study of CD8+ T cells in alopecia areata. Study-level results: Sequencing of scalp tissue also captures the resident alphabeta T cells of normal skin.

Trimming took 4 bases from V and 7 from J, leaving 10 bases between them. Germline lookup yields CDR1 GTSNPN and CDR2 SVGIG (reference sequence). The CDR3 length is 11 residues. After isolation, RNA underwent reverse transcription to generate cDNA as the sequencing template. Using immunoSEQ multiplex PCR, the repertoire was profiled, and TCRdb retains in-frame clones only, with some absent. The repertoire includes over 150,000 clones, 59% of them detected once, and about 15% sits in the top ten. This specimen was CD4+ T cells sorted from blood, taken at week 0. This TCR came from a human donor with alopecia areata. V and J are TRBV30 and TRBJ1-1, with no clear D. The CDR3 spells CAWKQYLEAFF. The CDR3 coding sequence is TGTGCCTGGAAACAATACCTTGAAGCTTTCTTT.